A single TCR beta chain is shown here with its context. The same CDR3 can be traced to other DNA sequences in this sample. The ends were cut back, 2 bases at V and 4 bases at J, with 6 bases in the middle. Germline CDR1 reads KGHSH; CDR2 reads LQKENI. This CDR3 spans 12 amino acids. The donors were members of the validation cohort, which comprised 120 subjects and was separate from the first cohort of around 700 subjects. This sample was included in a study of cytomegalovirus exposure and HLA in healthy donors. Only in-frame clones appear in the TCRdb table, and some are missing; sequencing was by immunoSEQ multiplex PCR. Among under 400,000 clones listed, roughly 87% were seen once.

Sequencing was performed on PBMCs. The chain employs TRBV18 and TRBJ2-7; weak D call: TRBD1 (5 bases). This clonotype originated in a man aged 25-45 years in good health and CMV-seronegative. CDR3 coding DNA: TGTGCCAGCTCACCAGCAGGGTACGAGCAGTACTTC. It yields the protein CASSPAGYEQYF.